This entry features one TCR beta chain sequence. The clone's antigen remains unknown. The data were obtained in a study of cytomegalovirus exposure and HLA in healthy donors (dated by TCRdb to about 2017). Background on the whole study: In an earlier analysis of approximately 500 of the donors, 276 Gb of sequence data and some 100 million unique TCR beta sequences from about 190 million T cells were reported. Approximately 300 gigabases of sequencing data and approximately 91 million unique TCR sequences made up an early release that covered approximately 700 HLA-typed donors. Of the roughly 390 genotyped donors, roughly 80% were placed in the genetic ancestry cluster associated with self-reported Caucasian donors. The aim of the study was to test whether cataloging public T cell receptors could identify signatures of past pathogen exposure. The study profiled the T cell repertoires of hundreds of subjects by immunosequencing and related them to cytomegalovirus serostatus. Besides the first cohort of hundreds of subjects, a separate validation cohort made up of 90 to 150 different subjects was used. The study combined high-throughput TCR immunosequencing, statistical association of individual TCRs with disease status, and machine learning to predict cytomegalovirus infection status. In a later analysis, previously published TCR beta repertoires from about 670 donors were re-analyzed and high-resolution HLA genotyping was added so that TCR occurrence patterns could be studied. Rather than drawing on any new phenotypic data, the later analysis identified candidate immune exposures from TCR beta sequences and the way those sequences occurred across donors. An earlier analysis of 500 to 650 of the donors applied high-throughput TCR beta sequencing to assess whether each TCR beta V gene segment acted as functional or pseudogenic. Donor age, sex, ethnicity and CMV serostatus were compiled alongside the repertoire data. Genome-wide SNP genotypes for about three fifths of the roughly 670 donors were used in a later genetic analysis, which treated that subset as a discovery cohort. Every repertoire in the discovery cohort had been generated on one and the same sequencing platform. Class I and class II HLA loci were covered by the typing at four-digit resolution. The number of donors typed differed by locus, with about 629-630 for A, B, C, DRB1 and DQB1, 522 for DQA1, 606 for DPA1, and some 470 for DPB1. Several DR-DQ haplotypes were handled as single units for association and clustering, since linkage in the cohort was strong. On average, 235,054 unique TCR beta nucleotide sequences were sequenced per donor among more than 350 genotyped donors of the cohort, with about 19% of those sequences being non-productive.

Library generation was performed with the immunoSEQ multiplex PCR assay. The multiplex PCR relied on a mix of 60 forward primers for TCR Vbeta segments and 13 reverse primers for TCR Jbeta segments. A multiplex PCR assay on genomic DNA amplified the CDR3 region of rearranged TCR beta genes. On the Illumina HiSeq System, the amplified TCR beta libraries were sequenced as 87-base-pair reads. Per the authors' processing: In a later analysis, 80 million or so unique TCR beta chains were counted across the approximately 620 repertoires, and approximately 11 million of these chains were shared by at least two donors. Raw reads were error-corrected and collapsed into unique sequences by a nearest-neighbor algorithm in which closely related sequences were merged to remove PCR and sequencing errors. CDR3 sequences were aligned to IMGT reference sequences to assign V, D and J gene segments. For a sequence to be retained, a match of at least six nucleotides was required to both a V gene segment and a J gene segment. Rearrangements were classified as productive when the CDR3 lacked stop codons and remained in frame with V and J, and all other rearrangements were classified as non-productive. CDR3 was defined according to IMGT convention as the region running from the second conserved V-encoded cysteine to the conserved J-encoded phenylalanine. The earlier analysis of about 640 of the donors excluded any sequence lacking an unambiguous match to a single V gene segment. An earlier analysis of some 610 of the donors called V segments functional above 56.7% productive rearrangements and segregating when the between-donor standard deviation exceeded 5%. A statistical classification framework was built to diagnose cytomegalovirus status from the catalog of TCR beta chain sequences. In a later analysis, V and J genes were assigned by comparing TCR nucleotide sequences against IMGT/GENE-DB human TR gene sequences. A later analysis assigned CDR3 sequences and most-parsimonious VDJ recombination scenarios with the TCRdist pipeline. In a later analysis, each TCR beta chain was defined by its CDR3 amino acid sequence together with its V-gene family, and reads without a unique V-gene family were excluded. As a way to deal with suspected cross-contamination and a sequencing artifact, a later analysis dropped 450 to 600 nucleotide sequences that were highly shared and had low generation probability. In a later analysis, a clonal expansion index was calculated for each public chain from normalized within-repertoire ranks of inferred template counts. In a later analysis, generation probabilities were computed using a VDJ recombination model fitted to out-of-frame rearrangements, and the results were checked against IGoR. Hypergeometric tests were used in a later analysis to score TCR-TCR, TCR-HLA and TCR-CMV co-occurrence, with a repertoire-size bias correction applied to the TCR pairs. A later analysis estimated false discovery rates by permuting HLA or CMV assignments 20 times. In a later analysis, co-occurring TCRs were grouped using DBSCAN, and TCRdist sequence similarity was added for clustering within HLA-allele-positive subsets. Co-occurrence clustering excluded repertoires with fewer than 30,000 or more than 120,000 public chains, plus five with anomalous nucleotide sharing. TCRdb limited this immuneACCESS table to in-frame rearrangements with V and J called. A share of clones is missing; checked studies link under half to unresolved V genes, and the rest is unexplained. That table is the source of V, J and clone size, and D and trimming were worked out from the DNA. The sample table includes around 75,000 clones. The ten largest clones take up around 13% of the sample.

Study-level results and caveats: In an earlier analysis of 587 of the donors, most TCR beta V segments were observed in productive rearrangements about 87% or about 30% of the time, broadly matching IMGT annotations. Because some donors lacked HLA typing at each locus, the association tests relied only on the typed subset. Correlated functional status among segregating V segments might reflect linkage disequilibrium, but an unknown experimental factor could not be ruled out. A cluster of highly shared sequence variants was judged likely to represent a technical artifact of the sequencing pipeline. A few of the identified cytomegalovirus-associated TCR beta chains were confirmed in vitro to be specific for cytomegalovirus antigens. Some IMGT-functional V segments, including TRBV6-2 and TRBV6-3, could not be distinguished by the 87-base-pair reads and were therefore excluded. Several of the top co-occurrence clusters appeared to be linked to parvovirus B19, influenza, CMV and Epstein-Barr virus, according to a later analysis. The authors suggested that the approach could potentially be extended to other disease states and immunological phenotypes. Across donors, most TCR sequences were observed very rarely, whereas some public TCRs were present in many individuals. Assigning TCR associations to individual alleles was difficult when HLA alleles, especially DR and DQ, strongly co-occurred. A further reported finding was that TCR beta sequences accurately predicted the HLA-A and HLA-B alleles for most subjects in the first cohort. A total of some 180 TCR beta chains were listed by the study as associated with cytomegalovirus. Compared with the approximately 670-donor mean, donors in an Asian-associated ancestry cluster had fewer N-insertions in productive TCRs, according to a later genetic analysis. Sequencing depth was assumed to be roughly uniform across donors in the presence/absence analyses, though that assumption may not hold. Specific HLA alleles were associated with 15,000 to 20,000 TCR beta sequences at a false discovery rate of 0.05 in a later analysis. A later genetic analysis associated a missense DCLRE1C variant with V-gene and J-gene trimming of TCR beta chains, and an independent cohort replicated the association. In a later analysis, HLA-associated TCR beta chains showed more clonal expansion and lower generation probabilities than non-associated chains that were equally common. This cohort had only TCR beta chains sequenced, and the lack of alpha or paired-chain data limited which features could be detected. The classifier was reported to diagnose cytomegalovirus status with high specificity and sensitivity in both the original cohort and the validation cohort. A later analysis found that most CMV-associated TCR beta chains appeared HLA-restricted, with HLA associations seemingly driven largely by CMV exposure. Over 15 rarely observed V segments, including chromosome 9 orphons, were excluded from the earlier analysis of approximately 600 of the donors because counts were too low. CMV serostatus was the only immune exposure information available for the cohort. In a later analysis, TCR association rates were found to vary across HLA loci, with the most associated TCRs seen for DRB1 alleles and the fewest for HLA-C alleles.

In total, 500 to 700 healthy bone marrow donors made up the cohort. All cohort members were sampled while nominally healthy, although unrecorded immune exposures were likely present. The donor tested CMV seropositive and was one of the 289 seropositive cohort members. Each donor provided a peripheral blood sample, and peripheral blood mononuclear cells were used for TCR beta sequencing. The Qiagen DNeasy Blood Extraction Kit was used to extract genomic DNA from the blood cell samples. The CDR3 spans 16 residues, from the cysteine through the phenylalanine. Solely the CDR3 DNA is kept, with 48 bases framed from the first base. The germline V gene (reference sequence) yields LNHDA for CDR1 and SQIVND for CDR2. Clipping removes 1 base from V and 4 bases from J, with 9 as the unmatched junction base count.

The receptor was derived from a man in his fifties or sixties in good health and CMV-seropositive. The chain links TRBV19 with TRBJ1-2, with 7 bases in between that match TRBD1. The sample taken for sequencing was PBMCs. The CDR3 amino acid sequence is: CASSIVWGRGTYGYTF. The nucleotide sequence is given as TGTGCCAGTAGTATAGTTTGGGGCAGGGGGACCTATGGCTACACCTTC.